A selection of T cell receptor beta chains follows, all from one sample in a study of a mutant IDH1 vaccine in newly diagnosed glioma. Sequenced by immunoSEQ multiplex PCR; TCRdb stores in-frame clones only, minus some. The sample carries about 92,000 clones, roughly 85% recorded once. The specimen comprised PBMCs, sampled from a glioma patient treated with radiotherapy, temozolomide or both. The source is a woman aged 45-60 years with glioma. Each CDR3 is given with its conserved first and last residue. The D gene is left open where the match is weak. Clone size is stated in some rows and not others, as once, few, many or a class when expanded.

TRBJ1-5 | TRBV7-9 | TRBD1 | . | CASSFGTGGPRGSNQPQHF | TGTGCCAGCAGCTTCGGGACAGGGGGCCCACGGGGTAGCAATCAGCCCCAGCATTTT
TRBJ2-7 | TRBV5-1 | . | . | CASSLFGKSEQYF | TGCGCCAGCAGCTTATTTGGTAAGAGCGAGCAGTACTTC
TRBJ1-6 | TRBV7-8 | . | . | CASSRADVNSPLHF | TGTGCCAGCAGCCGGGCCGACGTGAATTCACCCCTCCACTTT
TRBJ1-5 | TRBV15 | . | few | CATSRDRERNQPQHF | TGTGCCACCAGCAGAGATAGGGAACGCAATCAGCCCCAGCATTTT
TRBJ1-3 | TRBV7-2 | . | . | CASGRGGAGNTIYF | TGTGCCAGCGGGCGGGGGGGAGCTGGAAACACCATATATTTT
TRBJ1-1 | TRBV7-6 | . | few | CASSLKENTEAFF | TGTGCCAGCAGCTTAAAGGAGAACACTGAAGCTTTCTTT
TRBJ2-7 | TRBV5-4 | . | . | CASSLGGEGREQYF | TGTGCCAGCAGCTTGGGTGGTGAGGGCCGGGAGCAGTACTTC
TRBJ1-2 | TRBV29-1 | TRBD1 | . | CSADGQGAGGYTF | TGCAGCGCAGACGGACAGGGGGCTGGTGGCTACACCTTC
TRBJ2-1 | TRBV5-4 | TRBD2 | . | CASSLEAGGGNEQFF | TGTGCCAGCAGCTTAGAAGCGGGGGGCGGCAATGAGCAGTTCTTC
TRBJ1-1 | TRBV19 | . | . | CASSIGGGRLNTEAFF | TGTGCCAGTAGTATAGGGGGGGGACGCTTGAACACTGAAGCTTTCTTT
TRBJ1-1 | TRBV5-1 | . | once | CASSFRVNTEAFF | TGCGCCAGCAGCTTTCGGGTGAACACTGAAGCTTTCTTT
TRBJ2-1 | TRBV5-4 | . | . | CASSLGGRNEQFF | TGTGCCAGCTCTTTGGGGGGGCGTAATGAGCAGTTCTTC
TRBJ2-7 | TRBV7-9 | . | . | CASSLQGEEQYF | TGTGCCAGCAGCCTACAGGGTGAGGAGCAGTACTTC
TRBJ1-6 | TRBV4-3 | . | . | CASSQDRDNNSPLHF | TGCGCCAGCAGCCAAGACAGGGACAATAATTCACCCCTCCACTTT
TRBJ1-3 | TRBV7-2 | . | . | CASSLGEASGNTIYF | TGTGCCAGCAGCTTAGGGGAGGCCTCTGGAAACACCATATATTTT
TRBJ1-3 | TRBV6-1 | . | . | CASRVTRGNTIYF | TGTGCCAGCAGGGTCACGCGAGGAAACACCATATATTTT
TRBJ1-6 | TRBV27 | . | few | CASSWEGDSPLHF | TGTGCCAGCAGTTGGGAGGGAGATTCACCCCTCCACTTT
TRBJ2-5 | TRBV7-2 | TRBD1 | . | CASSLSRHIQGAGETQYF | TGTGCCAGCAGCCTTTCCCGGCATATCCAGGGGGCCGGAGAGACCCAGTACTTC
TRBJ1-1 | TRBV19 | . | . | CASSRGFMNTEAFF | TGTGCCAGTAGTAGGGGGTTTATGAACACTGAAGCTTTCTTT
TRBJ2-2 | TRBV27 | . | . | CASSLGTLHTGELFF | TGTGCCAGCAGTTTAGGGACATTACACACCGGGGAGCTGTTTTTT
TRBJ2-2 | TRBV7-6 | TRBD1 | . | CASSSGTGGTGELFF | TGTGCCAGCAGCTCTGGGACAGGGGGTACCGGGGAGCTGTTTTTT
TRBJ1-1 | TRBV5-4 | . | . | CASSPEGGTEAFF | TGTGCCAGCAGCCCGGAGGGAGGGACAGAAGCTTTCTTT
TRBJ2-7 | TRBV4-1 | . | . | CASSQSLQDEQYF | TGCGCCAGCAGCCAATCCCTGCAGGACGAGCAGTACTTC
TRBJ2-7 | TRBV19 | TRBD1 | . | CASSAQIQGNEQYF | TGTGCCAGTAGTGCGCAAATACAGGGGAACGAGCAGTACTTC
TRBJ1-2 | TRBV29-1 | . | . | CSVDRVYGYTF | TGCAGCGTTGACAGGGTCTATGGCTACACCTTC
TRBJ2-7 | TRBV7-8 | . | . | CASSDGQYEQYF | TGTGCCAGCAGCGACGGACAGTACGAGCAGTACTTC
TRBJ1-5 | TRBV6-1 | TRBD1 | . | CASTGTGGNQPQHF | TGTGCCAGCACCGGGACAGGGGGCAATCAGCCCCAGCATTTT
TRBJ2-7 | TRBV15 | . | . | CATSPGQAYEQYF | TGTGCCACCAGCCCGGGACAAGCCTACGAGCAGTACTTC
TRBJ2-2 | TRBV5-8 | TRBD1 | . | CASTIRGSTGELFF | TGTGCCAGCACTATCAGGGGGTCCACCGGGGAGCTGTTTTTT
TRBJ1-4 | TRBV9 | . | . | CASSGGKGNEKLFF | TGTGCCAGCAGCGGCGGAAAGGGGAACGAAAAACTGTTTTTT
TRBJ2-7 | TRBV7-2 | TRBD1 | . | CASSPARGLYEQYF | TGTGCCAGCAGCCCGGCTAGGGGGCTCTACGAGCAGTACTTC
TRBJ1-6 | TRBV18 | . | few | CASSAGTMDNSPLHF | TGTGCCAGCTCCGCCGGGACAATGGATAATTCACCCCTCCACTTT
TRBJ1-1 | TRBV18 | . | . | CASSPRSGTGIPNTEAFF | TGTGCCAGCTCACCACGATCCGGAACAGGGATCCCAAACACTGAAGCTTTCTTT
TRBJ2-3 | TRBV15 | . | . | CATSRDKDTQYF | TGTGCCACCAGCAGAGATAAGGATACGCAGTATTTT
TRBJ1-1 | TRBV7-8 | . | . | CASSLRLGLNTEAFF | TGTGCCAGCAGCTTGCGGTTAGGGCTAAACACTGAAGCTTTCTTT
TRBJ1-6 | TRBV2 | TRBD1 | once | CASSEGRGNSPLHF | TGTGCCAGCAGTGAAGGCAGGGGGAATTCACCCCTCCACTTT
TRBJ2-7 | TRBV5-1 | TRBD2 | . | CASSLGTSGGAYEQYF | TGCGCCAGCAGCCTTGGGACTAGCGGGGGGGCCTACGAGCAGTACTTC
TRBJ1-1 | TRBV18 | . | few | CASSRPGGESTEAFF | TGTGCCAGCTCACGTCCCGGAGGGGAGAGCACTGAAGCTTTCTTT
TRBJ1-5 | TRBV30 | . | few | CAWSVSGNGQPQHF | TGTGCCTGGTCAGTGTCAGGGAACGGTCAGCCCCAGCATTTT
TRBJ1-5 | TRBV18 | . | . | CASSPQEEQPQHF | TGTGCCAGCTCCCCGCAGGAAGAGCAGCCCCAGCATTTT
TRBJ2-2 | TRBV4-3 | TRBD1 | . | CASSHIPGQGAGELFF | TGCGCCAGCAGCCACATACCGGGACAGGGGGCCGGGGAGCTGTTTTTT
TRBJ2-3 | TRBV7-2 | TRBD2 | . | CASSLYAGGTTDTQYF | TGTGCCAGCAGCTTATACGCGGGGGGCACAACAGATACGCAGTATTTT
TRBJ2-7 | TRBV2 | . | . | CASSKGHPGGFEQYF | TGTGCCAGCAGCAAGGGACACCCCGGAGGCTTCGAGCAGTACTTC
TRBJ1-1 | TRBV5-1 | TRBD1 | . | CASSPGQGGYTEAFF | TGCGCCAGCAGCCCGGGACAGGGCGGGTACACTGAAGCTTTCTTT